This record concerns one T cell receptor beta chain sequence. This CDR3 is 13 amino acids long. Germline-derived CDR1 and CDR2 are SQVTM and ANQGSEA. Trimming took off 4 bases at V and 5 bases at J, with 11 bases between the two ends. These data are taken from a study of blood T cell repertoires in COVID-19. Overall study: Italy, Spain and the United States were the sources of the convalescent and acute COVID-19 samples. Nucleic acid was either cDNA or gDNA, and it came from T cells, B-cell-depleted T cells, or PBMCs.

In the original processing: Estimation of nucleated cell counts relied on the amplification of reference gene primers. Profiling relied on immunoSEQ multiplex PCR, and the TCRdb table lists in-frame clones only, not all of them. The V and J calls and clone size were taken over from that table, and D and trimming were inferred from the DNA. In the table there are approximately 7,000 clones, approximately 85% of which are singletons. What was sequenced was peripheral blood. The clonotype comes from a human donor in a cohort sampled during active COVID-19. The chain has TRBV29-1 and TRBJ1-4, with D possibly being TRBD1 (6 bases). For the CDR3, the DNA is TGCAGCGTTGTGGCAGGGGACAATGAAAAACTGTTTTTT. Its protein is CSVVAGDNEKLFF.